What follows are 20 T cell receptor delta chains derived from one specimen sequenced in a study of γδ T cells in repeated Plasmodium falciparum infection. Flow sorting of PBMC yielded separate Vgamma9/Vdelta2+ and Vdelta2-negative gammadelta T cell populations for bulk repertoire analysis. TCRdb applied CATT to the multiplex PCR reads for clone calling. The sample yields tens of thousands of delta-chain clones, more than 1.4% seen once. Sequenced sample: gamma-delta T cells from blood. Receptor source: a pool of human donors (malaria-infected and uninfected, not separated).

As concerns this clone: TCRdb's protein for this DNA is that of a much larger clone and differs from the translation at residue 11, likely a read error; the protein shown is the DNA translation. J is TRDJ2 and V is TRDV1, with TRDD3 matching over 10 bases. Because TCRdb records no J gene, it was assigned here through a match of the DNA to germline. The germline V gene has CDR1 TSWWSYY and CDR2 QGS. The CDR3 loop spans 22 amino acids. V was clipped by 0 bases and J by 0 bases; unmatched bases: 16. CDR3 loop: CALGELWESPAGGYALTAQLFF. CDR3 DNA: TGTGCTCTTGGGGAACTATGGGAGTCCCCTGCCGGGGGATACGCTTTGACAGCACAACTCTTCTTT.

This clone was picked up many times. A read error likely explains this, since a far larger clone differs by one base. Other DNA sequences in this sample translate to the same CDR3. V gene TRDV2 combines with J gene TRDJ1; 12 bases match TRDD3. TCRdb offers no J gene call, so here the DNA was matched to germline to obtain one. The CDR3 length is 17 residues. Germline V gene sequence: CDR1 GEAIGNYY, CDR2 EKD. For the CDR3, the DNA is TGTGCCTGCGACACTCTGGGGGATACGGAAGACACCGATAAACTCATCTTT. Translated: CACDTLGDTEDTDKLIF.

A remark on this clone: The protein given by TCRdb reflects a much larger clone and differs at residue 14 from this DNA's translation, likely from a read error; the protein shown is the DNA's translation. The J gene is uncalled and the V gene is TRDV2; TRDD3, the table's D call, was not compared with the DNA. The length of the CDR3 is 21 residues. The germline CDR1 and CDR2 sequences are GEAIGNYY and EKD. The CDR3 reads CACDTDNWGIRVLLITPPRIF. CDR3 nucleotide sequence: TGTGCCTGTGACACCGACAACTGGGGGATACGCGTCTTACTAATCACACCCCCTCGGATCTTT.

This clone appeared many times. This sample also contains other DNA sequences that code for the same CDR3. This sequence joins TRDV1 and TRDJ1; 8 bases line up with TRDD3. Losses at the gene ends were 2 bases for V and 0 bases for J; bases not matched to a gene: 20. The length of the CDR3 is 21 residues. The germline V gene encodes CDR1 TSWWSYY and CDR2 QGS. The CDR3 loop is CALGETASRLLTGGYTDKLIF. The CDR3 DNA reads TGTGCTCTTGGGGAAACTGCTTCCCGACTACTTACTGGGGGTTACACCGATAAACTCATCTTT.

This clone appeared a few times. A far larger clone is off by one base, so a read error is likely. This sample includes further DNA sequences coding for the same CDR3. The chain is built from TRDV2 and TRDJ3, with 9 positions matching TRDD3. The J gene, left out of TCRdb, was set here by checking the DNA against germline. Per the germline V gene, CDR1 is GEAIGNYY and CDR2 is EKD. J was trimmed by 2 bases and V by 3 bases; bases with no gene match: 10. The CDR3 has 19 amino acids. This chain's CDR3 is CACDPSRGIHPWDTRQMFF. CDR3 coding DNA: TGTGCCTGTGACCCCTCGCGGGGGATACATCCCTGGGACACCCGACAGATGTTTTTC.

This clone has just a few counts. A read error likely explains this, since a far larger clone differs by one base. Additional DNA sequences in this sample encode the identical CDR3. The chain couples TRDV1 to TRDJ1, with D tentatively TRDD2 or TRDD3 (5 bases each). The germline V gene encodes CDR1 TSWWSYY and CDR2 QGS. The length of the CDR3 is 17 residues. The CDR3, as DNA: TGTGCCCTTGGGGAAGTGGGACTCTTCCATCGATCCGATAAACTCATCTTT. Amino acids: CALGEVGLFHRSDKLIF.

For this clone: It is likely a read error: a sequence one base away is far more abundant. The identical CDR3 is also encoded by other nucleotide sequences in the sample. The chain recombines TRDV2 with TRDJ1; 9 nucleotides line up with TRDD3. No J gene is reported in TCRdb; it was inferred here by comparing the DNA with germline. Germline assignment: CDR1 GEAIGNYY and CDR2 EKD. This CDR3 comprises 22 residues. The CDR3 sequence is CACDRNPTRRGYASRYTDKLIF. The CDR3 nucleotides read TGTGCCTGTGACAGGAATCCTACGAGAAGGGGATACGCGAGTAGGTACACCGACAAACTCATCTTT.

This clone appeared many times. The chain uses TRDV1 and TRDJ1; D is perhaps TRDD3 (5 bases). This CDR3 contains 15 residues. Germline assignment: CDR1 TSWWSYY and CDR2 QGS. Trimming cost V 4 bases and J 0 bases, with 12 bases left between them. Here the CDR3 reads CALGVGDSYTDKLIF. The CDR3 DNA is TGTGCTCTTGGGGTTGGGGACTCATACACCGATAAACTCATCTTT.

Only a few counts were recorded for this clone. The protein that TCRdb holds for this DNA derives from a much larger clone and differs from the translated DNA at residue 7, which likely indicates a read error; the protein shown here is translated from the DNA. The chain is built from TRDV3 and TRDJ1, with a tentative D call TRDD3 (6 bases). The CDR3 length is 16 residues. Trimming left V 3 bases short and J 0 bases short, with 20 bases between. The germline V gene has CDR1 TVYSNPD and CDR2 GDNSRS (reference sequence). The CDR3 region has the DNA TGTGCCTTACAGTACTGGGTGATATCGTACACCGATAAACTCATCTTT. Its translation: CALQYWVISYTDKLIF. The full variable domain, with the rest looked up from reference TRDV3 and TRDJ1, is CDKVTQSSPDQTVASGSEVVLLCTYDTVYSNPDLFWYRIRPDYSFQFVFYGDNSRSEGADFTQGRFSVKHILTQKAFHLVISPVRTEDSATYYCALQYWVISYTDKLIFGKGTRVTVEP.

A note on this clone: The protein TCRdb gives is from a much larger clone and does not agree with this DNA's translation at residue 14, likely a read error; the protein shown here comes from the DNA. The V gene is TRAV38-2/DV8, the J gene TRDJ1; D is possibly TRDD2 (5 bases). TCRdb offers no J gene call, so here the DNA was matched to germline to obtain one. Looked up from germline, CDR1 is TSESDYY and CDR2 is QEAYKQQN. This CDR3 has 17 residues. The CDR3: CAYRTHPTAPYTDELIF. The CDR3 DNA reads as TGTGCTTATAGGACCCACCCTACGGCCCCCTACACCGATGAACTCATCTTT.

This clone was counted only a few times. The protein that TCRdb holds for this DNA derives from a much larger clone and differs from the translated DNA at residue 7, which likely indicates a read error; the protein shown here is translated from the DNA. V gene TRDV2 combines with J gene TRDJ1, with D unclear. The J gene is absent in TCRdb and was assigned here via DNA matching to germline. Trimming took 2 bases from V and 5 from J, leaving 8 bases between them. Looked up from germline, CDR1 is GEAIGNYY and CDR2 is EKD. The length of the CDR3 is 12 residues. The CDR3 nucleotides read TGTGCCTGTGACAGAGGTGCTGATAAACTCATCTTT. Its protein is CACDRGADKLIF.

This clone was counted at least ten times. TCRdb's listed protein matches a much larger clone and diverges from this DNA's translation at residue 13, likely through a read error; the protein shown comes from the DNA. This chain joins TRDV2 and TRDJ1, with a possible D match to TRDD3 (5 bases). The CDR3 is made up of 15 amino acids. Germline V gives CDR1 GEAIGNYY, CDR2 EKD. CDR3 nucleotides: TGTGCCTGTGACACGGACGCGGGGGCCCGCGATAAACCCATCTTT. It translates to CACDTDAGARDKPIF.

A few counts support this clone. This probably arose from a read error, given a far larger clone one base away. The same CDR3 also results from other DNA sequences found in this sample. The chain links TRDV2 to TRDJ1, with a possible D match to TRDD3 (6 bases). TCRdb carries no J gene annotation; the J gene was assigned here by matching the DNA with germline. The CDR3 is made up of 19 amino acids. Trimming left V 7 bases short and J 0 bases short, with 29 bases between. Germline-derived CDR1 and CDR2 are GEAIGNYY and EKD. The CDR3 protein is CACGKIAFGGPKYTDKLIF. In nucleotides, the CDR3 is TGTGCCTGCGGCAAGATCGCTTTTGGGGGGCCCAAGTACACCGATAAACTCATCTTT.

This clone was seen at least ten times. The translation of this DNA and the TCRdb protein of a much larger clone differ at residue 17, probably owing to a read error; the protein shown here is translated from the DNA. This chain links TRDV2 with TRDJ1; D perhaps matches TRDD3 (6 bases). As TCRdb names no J gene, one was assigned here on the basis of a DNA match to germline. Germline CDR1 GEAIGNYY, CDR2 EKD. This CDR3 region has 20 residues. CDR3 protein: CACDPIKTPGTGKLLDELIF. CDR3 DNA: TGTGCCTGTGATCCCATTAAAACCCCGGGTACTGGGAAGTTACTCGATGAACTCATCTTT.

This clone showed up just a few times. This DNA's translation and the protein TCRdb lists, from a much larger clone, do not match at residue 11, likely due to a read error; the protein shown is translated from the DNA. The V call is TRDV2, the J call TRDJ1; TRDD3 matches at 8 bases. The J gene comes from matching the DNA to germline here; TCRdb lacks it. This CDR3 contains 22 residues. In germline, CDR1 is GEAIGNYY, CDR2 EKD. J lost 3 bases, V lost 0 bases, and 26 bases had no gene match. CDR3 amino acids: CACDTERVHSWGWGMLADKLIF. The CDR3 nucleotides are TGTGCCTGTGACACCGAGAGAGTACACTCCTGGGGATGGGGGATGTTGGCCGATAAACTCATCTTT.

There are a few counts of this clone. TCRdb has a much larger clone's protein, which differs at residue 4 from the translation of this DNA, likely because of a read error; what is shown is the protein translated from the DNA. The rearrangement links TRDV2 to TRDJ1; the match to TRDD3 covers 11 bases. No J gene was available from TCRdb, and it was assigned here by a germline match of the DNA. V dropped 6 bases and J dropped 6; count of bases not matched to a gene: 29. In germline, CDR1 is GEAIGNYY, CDR2 EKD. This CDR3 has 21 residues. The CDR3 nucleotides read TGTGCCTGTTATATAATAGGCGGCTCGCCTGGGGGATACTTCAAGGGTCATAAACTCATCTTT. Protein product: CACYIIGGSPGGYFKGHKLIF.

This clone has just a few counts. The protein in TCRdb stems from a much larger clone and differs at residue 10 from this DNA's translation, likely a read error; here the protein is translated from the DNA. This chain links TRDV3 with TRDJ1; D remains ambiguous. V shed 1 base and J shed 3 bases, with 18 bases lying between them. The CDR3 is made up of 15 amino acids. Per germline, CDR1 TVYSNPD and CDR2 GDNSRS (reference sequence). CDR3 residues: CAFTPSLVYADKLIF. The CDR3, as DNA: TGTGCCTTTACCCCCTCTCTGGTCTACGCCGATAAACTCATCTTT.

About this clone itself: TCRdb lists the protein of a much larger clone for this DNA, which differs at residue 12, so this is likely a read error; the protein given here is translated from the DNA itself. The J gene went uncalled, whereas the V gene is TRDV2. This CDR3 contains 14 residues. Germline CDR1 and CDR2: GEAIGNYY and EKD. DNA of the CDR3: TGTGCCTGTGACACCTTTTCCTTGACAGCACAACCCTTCTTT. It translates to CACDTFSLTAQPFF.

This clone was picked up a small number of times. A read error likely explains why the TCRdb protein, taken from a much larger clone, differs from this DNA's translation at residue 13; the protein shown is translated from the DNA. This chain uses TRDV1 with TRDJ1; maybe TRDD3 (5 bases). TCRdb does not report a J gene; here it was assigned by matching the DNA to germline references. V lost 3 bases and J lost 4, with 27 bases in between. This CDR3 has 19 residues. The V gene's germline CDR1 is TSWWSYY and CDR2 QGS. CDR3 bases: TGTGCTCTTGGGGACGCTATCCAAGCTGGGCCGATTTCGTACGATAAACTCATCTTT. Translated: CALGDAIQAGPISYDKLIF.

This clone was picked up many times. The protein held in TCRdb is that of a much larger clone and does not match this DNA's translation at residue 7, likely because of a read error; the protein shown is translated from the DNA. The rearrangement joins TRDV1 to TRDJ1; TRDD3 aligns across 10 bases. TCRdb leaves out the J gene; it was filled in here by matching the DNA to germline. The CDR3 length is 18 residues. V shed 0 bases, J shed 2 bases, and the junction held 9 bases outside the gene matches. Germline-derived CDR1 and CDR2 are TSWWSYY and QGS. The CDR3 loop reads CALGELPVMGDTTDKLIF. The CDR3, as DNA: TGTGCTCTTGGGGAACTTCCAGTCATGGGGGATACAACCGATAAACTCATCTTT.